This is a list of T cell receptor beta chains from one sample in a study of beta chain features in type 1 diabetes. Libraries were prepared by immunoSEQ multiplex PCR; TCRdb keeps only in-frame clonotypes and omits some of them. Here the sample spans around 250,000 clones, about 30% being singletons. Material for sequencing was central memory CD4+ T cells from blood. The receptors shown here come from a man in his thirties or forties in good health. CDR3s include the opening cysteine and the closing phenylalanine or tryptophan. Each record gives: CDR3 protein, CDR3 DNA, J gene, V gene, D gene, clone size. A D gene is named only where the DNA matches it firmly. Clone size is given for some rows only: seen once, a few or many times, or a class if the clone is expanded.

CASSPLSSYNEQFF | TGTGCCAGTAGTCCCCTGAGCTCCTACAATGAGCAGTTCTTC | TRBJ2-1 | TRBV19 | . | few
CASSLLGQPQHF | TGTGCCAGCAGTTTATTAGGTCAGCCCCAGCATTTT | TRBJ1-5 | TRBV28 | . | .
CSTRLADTQYF | TGCAGCACAAGACTAGCAGATACGCAGTATTTT | TRBJ2-3 | TRBV29-1 | . | many
CVWSPDLNQPQHF | TGTGTCTGGAGTCCAGACCTAAATCAGCCCCAGCATTTT | TRBJ1-5 | TRBV30 | . | .
CASSPSSSGRRETQYF | TGTGCCAGCAGCCCCAGTAGTAGCGGGAGGCGGGAGACCCAGTACTTC | TRBJ2-5 | TRBV7-2 | TRBD2 | .
CASGLDTSPGQGKETQYF | TGTGCTAGTGGTTTGGATACCTCACCGGGACAGGGGAAGGAGACCCAGTACTTC | TRBJ2-5 | TRBV12-5 | TRBD1 | .
CASSKAGLAGRLAKNIQYF | TGTGCCAGCAGCAAAGCGGGACTAGCGGGACGCTTAGCCAAAAACATTCAGTACTTC | TRBJ2-4 | TRBV21-1 | . | .
CASSLDGLNNEQFF | TGTGCCAGCAGCTTGGATGGACTAAACAATGAGCAGTTCTTC | TRBJ2-1 | TRBV5-4 | . | once
CASSPGTDYEQYF | TGTGCCAGCTCGCCTGGAACCGACTACGAGCAGTACTTC | TRBJ2-7 | TRBV18 | . | .
CASSLEASGYNEQFF | TGTGCCAGCAGCTTAGAAGCTAGCGGCTACAATGAGCAGTTCTTC | TRBJ2-1 | TRBV7-8 | TRBD2 | few
CAASDQETQYF | TGTGCCGCTAGCGACCAAGAGACCCAGTACTTC | TRBJ2-5 | TRBV10-3 | . | .
CASSLIDRASYEQYF | TGTGCCAGCAGCTTAATAGACAGGGCTTCCTACGAGCAGTACTTC | TRBJ2-7 | TRBV12-1 | . | .
CASGVYTEAFF | TGTGCCAGCGGGGTCTACACTGAAGCTTTCTTT | TRBJ1-1 | TRBV7-2 | . | .